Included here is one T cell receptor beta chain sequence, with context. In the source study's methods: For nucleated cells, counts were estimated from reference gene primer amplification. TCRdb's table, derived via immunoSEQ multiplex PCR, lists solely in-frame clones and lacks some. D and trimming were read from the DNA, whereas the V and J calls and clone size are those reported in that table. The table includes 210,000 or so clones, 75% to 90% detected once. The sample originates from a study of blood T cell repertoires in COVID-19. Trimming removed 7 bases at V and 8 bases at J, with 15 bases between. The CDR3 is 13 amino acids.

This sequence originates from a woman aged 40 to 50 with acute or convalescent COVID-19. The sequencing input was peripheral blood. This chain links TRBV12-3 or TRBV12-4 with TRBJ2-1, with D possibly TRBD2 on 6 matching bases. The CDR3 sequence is CASTRLGFDEQFF. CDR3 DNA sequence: TGTGCCAGCACTCGACTAGGTTTCGATGAGCAGTTCTTC.